These T cell receptor beta chains were read from a single sample in a study of T cell repertoires in cytomegalovirus infection. TCRdb reanalysed the reads using MiXCR and keeps one entry per CDR3 protein. The repertoire holds fewer than 1,000,000 distinct CDR3 sequences, with 30% to 40% as singletons. Their cognate antigens are unknown. Sequenced here: cultured CD8+ T cells from PBMCs, sampled from culture after CMV antigen stimulation. The receptors originated from a human donor in good health (CMV status not recorded). Some clones in this sample may be carry-over from other donors' samples. The CDR3 runs from the conserved cysteine through the conserved F or W. The order of the fields is J gene, clone size, V gene, CDR3 protein. The listing skips clone size in some rows; elsewhere it reads once, few, many or a size class.

>TRBJ1-1|.|TRBV7-6
CASSQQAWMAFF
>TRBJ2-1|many|TRBV5-1
CASSSGPGTRFHNEQFF
>TRBJ1-2|.|TRBV7-9
CASSSRDRGLWGYTF
>TRBJ2-1|.|TRBV4-1
CASSPYDSYNEQFF
>TRBJ2-7|.|TRBV4-1
CASSLGQGVPFEQYF
>TRBJ2-3|many|TRBV7-2
CASSLVGVAGGTDTQYF
>TRBJ1-5|.|TRBV27
CASSLRPVEWPQHF
>TRBJ2-1|.|TRBV2
CASQGPHNEQFF
>TRBJ2-5|.|TRBV28
CASTLGQGETQYF
>TRBJ2-3|.|TRBV28
CASSPSIGLAGVGTDTQYF
>TRBJ2-1|.|TRBV27
CASSPRGGREQFF
>TRBJ2-5|few|TRBV5-6
CASSPIGASSLETQYF
>TRBJ2-1|.|TRBV11-3
CASSLGSGNNNEQFF
>TRBJ2-1|few|TRBV10-3
CAISDLDSSSYNEQFF
>TRBJ2-1|.|TRBV9
CASSVVGRSSYNEQFF